Here is one T cell receptor (beta chain) with its context. Antigen specificity is unknown. This record comes from a study of T cell responses to AZD1222 COVID-19 vaccine. Turning to the study itself: Second doses at about 4 or about 12 weeks were pooled.

Assay used: immunoSEQ multiplex PCR; TCRdb lists only in-frame clones, some missing. The repertoire holds over 120,000 clones, with roughly 91% as singletons. Study findings and constraints: Following two doses of AZD1222, Spike-specific TCR breadth and depth rose. Reportedly, close to half of spike-specific TCRs are directed against unmutated variant regions.

The CDR3 sequence is 13 residues long. V was pared by 0 bases and J by 10 bases, with 11 bases between. Germline CDR1 and CDR2: SGDLS and YYNGEE. The chain employs TRBV9 and TRBJ2-1; D is possibly TRBD1 (6 bases). The sequence was collected from an adult in good health. The input for sequencing was peripheral blood, taken on day 0 of AZD1222 vaccination. The CDR3 DNA follows: TGTGCCAGCAGCGTAGTTAGGGGGTGGGAGCAGTTCTTC. This encodes CASSVVRGWEQFF.